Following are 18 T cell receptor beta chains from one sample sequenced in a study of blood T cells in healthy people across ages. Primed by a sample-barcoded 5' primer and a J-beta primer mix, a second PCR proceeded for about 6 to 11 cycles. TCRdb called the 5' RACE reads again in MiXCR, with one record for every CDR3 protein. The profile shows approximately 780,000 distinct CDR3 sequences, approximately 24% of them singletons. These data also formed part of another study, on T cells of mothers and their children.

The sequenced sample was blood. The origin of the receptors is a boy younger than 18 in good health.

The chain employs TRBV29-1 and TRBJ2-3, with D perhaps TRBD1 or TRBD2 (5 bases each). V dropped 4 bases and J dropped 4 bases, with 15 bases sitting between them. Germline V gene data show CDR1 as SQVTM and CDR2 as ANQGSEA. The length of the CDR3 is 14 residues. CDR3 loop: CSVGTRRGADTQYF. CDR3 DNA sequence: TGCAGCGTTGGGACCCGAAGAGGGGCAGATACGCAGTATTTT.

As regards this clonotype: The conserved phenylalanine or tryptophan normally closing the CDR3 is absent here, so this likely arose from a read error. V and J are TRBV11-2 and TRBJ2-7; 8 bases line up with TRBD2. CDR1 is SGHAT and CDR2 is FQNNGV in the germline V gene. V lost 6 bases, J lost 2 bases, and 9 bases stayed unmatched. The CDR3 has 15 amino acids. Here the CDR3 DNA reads TGTGCCAGCAGACCCAGCGGGGGAGCGGCCTACGAGCAGTACTCC. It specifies CASRPSGGAAYEQYS.

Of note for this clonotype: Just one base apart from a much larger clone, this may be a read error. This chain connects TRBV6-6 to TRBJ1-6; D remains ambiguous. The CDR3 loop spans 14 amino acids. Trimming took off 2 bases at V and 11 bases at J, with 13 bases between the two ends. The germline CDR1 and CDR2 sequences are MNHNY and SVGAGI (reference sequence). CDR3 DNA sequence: TGTGCCAGCAGTTACAAAGGGAGCGGCACACCCCTCCACTTT. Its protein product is CASSYKGSGTPLHF.

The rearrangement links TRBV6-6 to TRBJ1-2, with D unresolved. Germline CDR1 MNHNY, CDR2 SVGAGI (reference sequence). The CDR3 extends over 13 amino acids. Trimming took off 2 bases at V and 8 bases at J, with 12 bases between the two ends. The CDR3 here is CASSYGQRDGYTF. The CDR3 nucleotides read TGTGCCAGCAGTTACGGGCAGCGAGACGGCTACACCTTC.

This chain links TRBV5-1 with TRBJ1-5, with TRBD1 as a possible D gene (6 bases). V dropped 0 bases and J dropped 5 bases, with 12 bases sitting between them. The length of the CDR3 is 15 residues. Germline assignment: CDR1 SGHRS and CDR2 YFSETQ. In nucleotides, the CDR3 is TGCGCCAGCAGCTTGGTAGGGGGGACTTATCAGCCCCAGCATTTT. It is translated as CASSLVGGTYQPQHF.

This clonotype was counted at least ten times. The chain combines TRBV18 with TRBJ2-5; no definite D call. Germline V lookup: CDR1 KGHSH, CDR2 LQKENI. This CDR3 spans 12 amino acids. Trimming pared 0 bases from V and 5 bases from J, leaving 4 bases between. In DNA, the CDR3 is TGTGCCAGCTCACCACCTGATGAGACCCAGTACTTC. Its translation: CASSPPDETQYF.

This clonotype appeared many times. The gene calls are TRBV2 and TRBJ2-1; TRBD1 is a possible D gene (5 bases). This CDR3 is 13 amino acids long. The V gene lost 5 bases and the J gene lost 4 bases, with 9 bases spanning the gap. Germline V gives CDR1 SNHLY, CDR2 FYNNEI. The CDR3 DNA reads TGTGCCAGCAGTCCCCAGGGATACAATGAGCAGTTCTTC. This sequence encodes CASSPQGYNEQFF.

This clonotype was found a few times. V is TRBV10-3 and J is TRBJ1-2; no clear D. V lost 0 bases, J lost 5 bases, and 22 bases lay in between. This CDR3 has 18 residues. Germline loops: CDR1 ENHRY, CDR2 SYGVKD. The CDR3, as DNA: TGTGCCATCAGTGAGTCGGATGACCGGGCCAGGTTATATTATGGCTACACCTTC. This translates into CAISESDDRARLYYGYTF.

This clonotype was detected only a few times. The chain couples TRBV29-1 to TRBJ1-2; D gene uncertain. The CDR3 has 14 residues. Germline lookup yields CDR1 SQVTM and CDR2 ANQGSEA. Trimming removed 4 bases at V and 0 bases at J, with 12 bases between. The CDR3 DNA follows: TGCAGCGTTGTTCTGCAGGCGCCTAACTATGGCTACACCTTC. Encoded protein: CSVVLQAPNYGYTF. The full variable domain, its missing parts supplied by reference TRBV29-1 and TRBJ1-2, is SAVISQKPSRDICQRGTSLTIQCQVDSQVTMMFWYRQQPGQSLTLIATANQGSEATYESGFVIDKFPISRPNLTFSTLTVSNMSPEDSSIYLCSVVLQAPNYGYTFGSGTRLTVV.

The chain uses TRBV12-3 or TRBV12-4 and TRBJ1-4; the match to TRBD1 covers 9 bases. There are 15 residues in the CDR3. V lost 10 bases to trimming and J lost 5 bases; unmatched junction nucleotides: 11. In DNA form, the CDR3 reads TGTGCCACCGATAATGGGGGGACAGGGAATGAAAAACTGTTTTTT. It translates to CATDNGGTGNEKLFF.

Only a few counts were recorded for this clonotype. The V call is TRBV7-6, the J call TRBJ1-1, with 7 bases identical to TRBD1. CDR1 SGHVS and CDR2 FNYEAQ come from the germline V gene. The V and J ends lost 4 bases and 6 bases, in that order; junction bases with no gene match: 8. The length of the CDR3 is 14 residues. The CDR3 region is CASSSEGASAEAFF. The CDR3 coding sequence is TGTGCCAGCAGCTCCGAGGGGGCGTCCGCTGAAGCTTTCTTT.

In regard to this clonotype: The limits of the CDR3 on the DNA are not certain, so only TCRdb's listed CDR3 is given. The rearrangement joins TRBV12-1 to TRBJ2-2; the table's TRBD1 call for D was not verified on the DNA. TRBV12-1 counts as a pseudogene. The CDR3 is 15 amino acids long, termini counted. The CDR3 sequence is CASKRVALGTGELFF.

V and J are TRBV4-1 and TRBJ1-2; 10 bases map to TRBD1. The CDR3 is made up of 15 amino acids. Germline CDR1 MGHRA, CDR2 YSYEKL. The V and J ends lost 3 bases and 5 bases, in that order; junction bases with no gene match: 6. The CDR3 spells CASSQPGQGIYGYTF. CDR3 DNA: TGCGCCAGCAGCCAGCCGGGACAGGGGATTTATGGCTACACCTTC.

CDR3: CASRSRGQNIQYF. The CDR3 nucleotides are TGTGCCAGCAGATCCAGGGGCCAAAACATTCAGTACTTC. The chain carries TRBV2 and TRBJ2-4; D is possibly TRBD1 (6 bases). Trimming shortened V by 6 bases and J by 5 bases, and 11 bases separated the two germline ends. CDR1 is SNHLY and CDR2 is FYNNEI in the germline V gene. The CDR3 contains 13 residues.

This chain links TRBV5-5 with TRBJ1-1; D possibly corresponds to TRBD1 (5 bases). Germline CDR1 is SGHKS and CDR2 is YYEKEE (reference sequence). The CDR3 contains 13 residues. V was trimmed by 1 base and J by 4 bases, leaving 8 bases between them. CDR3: CASSLLRATEAFF. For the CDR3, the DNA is TGTGCCAGCAGCTTGCTCAGGGCCACTGAAGCTTTCTTT.

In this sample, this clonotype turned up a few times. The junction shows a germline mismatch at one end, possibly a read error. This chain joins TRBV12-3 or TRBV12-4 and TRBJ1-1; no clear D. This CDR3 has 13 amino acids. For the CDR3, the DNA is TGCGCCAGCAGTTTACGTGAGTTGACTGAAGCTTTCTTT. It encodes CASSLRELTEAFF.

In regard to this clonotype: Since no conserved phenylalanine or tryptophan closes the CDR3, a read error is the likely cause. The CDR3 sequence is CASSQGFPAPEAFL. The DNA for the CDR3 is TGTGCCAGCAGCCAGGGGTTCCCAGCCCCTGAAGCTTTCCTT. The chain couples TRBV3-1 to TRBJ1-1; D is ambiguous. V dropped 3 bases and J dropped 6 bases, with 14 bases sitting between them. The CDR3 is made up of 14 amino acids. Germline-derived CDR1 and CDR2 are LGHDT and YNNKEL (reference sequence).

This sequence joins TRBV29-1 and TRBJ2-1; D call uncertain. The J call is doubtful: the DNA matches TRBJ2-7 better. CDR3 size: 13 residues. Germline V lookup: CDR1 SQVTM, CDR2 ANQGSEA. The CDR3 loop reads CSVGSSNAYEQYF. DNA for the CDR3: TGCAGCGTTGGGAGCTCGAACGCTTACGAGCAGTACTTC.